These T cell receptor beta chains were read from a single sample in a study of PD-L1 blockade in urothelial cancer. The assay was immunoSEQ multiplex PCR, and TCRdb's table has in-frame clones only and misses some. The sample contains roughly 63,000 clones, roughly four fifths of which appear only once. Sample: PBMCs, taken around atezolizumab (anti-PD-L1) treatment. All receptors come from a man between 70 and 80 years old with urothelial cancer. CDR3s include the opening cysteine and the closing phenylalanine or tryptophan. D genes are given only for firm matches. Rows give clone size only sometimes, using once, few, many, or a class for an expanded clone.

v_gene: TRBV11-3
j_gene: TRBJ1-1
d_gene: NA
len: 14
abundance: NA
CDR3aa: CASSLGRGNTEAFF
CDR3nt: TGTGCCAGCAGCTTAGGGCGGGGGAACACTGAAGCTTTCTTT

v_gene: TRBV2
j_gene: TRBJ2-6
d_gene: NA
len: 16
abundance: NA
CDR3aa: CASSQGSLSGANVLTF
CDR3nt: TGTGCCAGCAGTCAGGGGTCACTCTCTGGGGCCAACGTCCTGACTTTC

v_gene: TRBV7-2
j_gene: TRBJ2-7
d_gene: TRBD1
len: 13
abundance: NA
CDR3aa: CASSSGQRFEQYF
CDR3nt: TGTGCCAGCAGCTCGGGACAGCGGTTCGAGCAGTACTTC

v_gene: TRBV5-8
j_gene: TRBJ2-7
d_gene: TRBD2
len: 15
abundance: once
CDR3aa: CASSYRLAGGYEQYF
CDR3nt: TGTGCCAGCAGCTACCGACTAGCGGGAGGCTACGAGCAGTACTTC

v_gene: TRBV7-2
j_gene: TRBJ2-3
d_gene: NA
len: 14
abundance: NA
CDR3aa: CASSPTSIGDTQYF
CDR3nt: TGTGCCAGCAGCCCAACTAGCATAGGAGATACGCAGTATTTT

v_gene: TRBV5-6
j_gene: TRBJ2-7
d_gene: TRBD1
len: 13
abundance: NA
CDR3aa: CASSWGQGAEQYF
CDR3nt: TGTGCCAGCAGCTGGGGACAGGGGGCGGAGCAGTACTTC

v_gene: TRBV5-1
j_gene: TRBJ2-5
d_gene: NA
len: 15
abundance: NA
CDR3aa: CASSKDGGPQETQYF
CDR3nt: TGCGCCAGCAGCAAGGACGGGGGGCCTCAAGAGACCCAGTACTTC

v_gene: TRBV19
j_gene: TRBJ1-2
d_gene: TRBD1
len: 16
abundance: NA
CDR3aa: CASSMDREGANYGYTF
CDR3nt: TGTGCCAGTAGTATGGACAGGGAAGGGGCCAACTATGGCTACACCTTC

v_gene: TRBV18
j_gene: TRBJ1-6
d_gene: TRBD1
len: 15
abundance: NA
CDR3aa: CASSGDSSYNSPLHF
CDR3nt: TGTGCCAGCTCCGGGGACAGTTCCTATAATTCACCCCTCCACTTT

v_gene: TRBV14
j_gene: TRBJ2-2
d_gene: NA
len: 17
abundance: NA
CDR3aa: CASSQGLTPGGTGELFF
CDR3nt: TGTGCCAGCAGCCAAGGCCTCACACCCGGGGGCACCGGGGAGCTGTTTTTT